The present T cell receptor beta chain was sequenced within a study of T cell responses to AZD1222 COVID-19 vaccine. Broader study findings: Unmutated variant regions are reportedly the target of nearly half of TCRs that are spike-specific. White British ancestry dominated among donors, who included more females, and clonal diversity was possibly underestimated.

Germline CDR1 SGHVS, CDR2 FNYEAQ. The CDR3 covers 14 residues. V was trimmed by 4 bases and J by 5 bases, leaving 15 bases between them. Comments on this clone: The antigen is unknown.

Using immunoSEQ multiplex PCR, the repertoire was profiled, and TCRdb retains in-frame clones only, with some absent. This table holds 100,000 to 150,000 clones, 70% to 90% found once. This TCR derives from an adult in good health. The material was peripheral blood, obtained on day 0 of AZD1222 vaccination. The chain carries TRBV7-6 and TRBJ2-7, with D possibly TRBD1 on 6 matching bases. The CDR3 sequence is CASSSRGQYDEQYF. CDR3 DNA: TGTGCCAGCAGCTCTAGAGGACAGTATGACGAGCAGTACTTC.